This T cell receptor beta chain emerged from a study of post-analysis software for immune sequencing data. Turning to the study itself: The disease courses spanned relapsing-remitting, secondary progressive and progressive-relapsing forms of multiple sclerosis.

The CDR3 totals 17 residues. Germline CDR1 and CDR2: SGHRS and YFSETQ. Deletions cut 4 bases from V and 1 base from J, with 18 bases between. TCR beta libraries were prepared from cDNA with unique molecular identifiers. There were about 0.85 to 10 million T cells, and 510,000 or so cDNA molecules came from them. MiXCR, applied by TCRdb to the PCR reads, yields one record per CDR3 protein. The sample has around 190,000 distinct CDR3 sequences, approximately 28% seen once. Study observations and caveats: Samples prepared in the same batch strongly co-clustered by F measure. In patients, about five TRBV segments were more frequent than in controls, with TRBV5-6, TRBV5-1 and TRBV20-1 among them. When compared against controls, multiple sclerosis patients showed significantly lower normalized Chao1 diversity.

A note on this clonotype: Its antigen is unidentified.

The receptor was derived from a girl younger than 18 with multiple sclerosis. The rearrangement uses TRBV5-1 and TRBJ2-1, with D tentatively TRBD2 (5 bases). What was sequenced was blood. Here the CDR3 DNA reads TGCGCCAGCAGCCCCCGCCCCGGGATCCCATCCTACAATGAGCAGTTCTTC. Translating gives CASSPRPGIPSYNEQFF.